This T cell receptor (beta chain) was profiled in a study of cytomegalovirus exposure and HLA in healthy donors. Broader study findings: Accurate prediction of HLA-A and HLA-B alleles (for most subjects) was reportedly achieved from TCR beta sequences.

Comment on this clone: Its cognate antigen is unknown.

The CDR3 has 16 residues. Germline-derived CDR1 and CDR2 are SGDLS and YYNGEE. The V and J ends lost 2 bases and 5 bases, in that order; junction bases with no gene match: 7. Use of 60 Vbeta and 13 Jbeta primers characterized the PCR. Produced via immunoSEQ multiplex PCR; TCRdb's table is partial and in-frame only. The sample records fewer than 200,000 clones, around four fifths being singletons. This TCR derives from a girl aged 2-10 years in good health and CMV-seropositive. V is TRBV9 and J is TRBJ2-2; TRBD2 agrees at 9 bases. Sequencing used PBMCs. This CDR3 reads CASSVKAGGRTGELFF. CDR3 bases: TGTGCCAGCAGCGTTAAAGCGGGAGGCAGAACCGGGGAGCTGTTTTTT.